These T cell receptor beta chains were read from a single sample in a study of post-analysis software for immune sequencing data. TCRdb re-called the PCR reads through MiXCR, storing one row per CDR3 protein. The sample consists of approximately 400,000 distinct CDR3 sequences, about a third of them appearing once. Sample: blood. The receptors stem from a girl between 5 and 17 years old with multiple sclerosis. The CDR3 runs from the conserved cysteine through the conserved F or W. D genes are given only for firm matches. Clone sizes are given selectively: once, few, many, or a class where the clone is expanded.

j_call: TRBJ2-6
d_call: NA
v_call: TRBV6-1
clone_size: few
cdr3_nt: TGTGCCAGCACCCGCCAGGGCAGGTCTGGGGCCAACGTCCTGACTTTC
cdr3_aa: CASTRQGRSGANVLTF

j_call: TRBJ2-3
d_call: NA
v_call: TRBV7-9
clone_size: NA
cdr3_nt: TGTGCCAGCAGCTTAGCCGGGGCCACAGATACGCAGTATTTT
cdr3_aa: CASSLAGATDTQYF

j_call: TRBJ1-6
d_call: NA
v_call: TRBV5-1
clone_size: few
cdr3_nt: TGCGCCAGCAGCTCCTCTTATCCCAGCGGAAGTTCACCCCTCCACTTT
cdr3_aa: CASSSSYPSGSSPLHF

j_call: TRBJ1-5
d_call: NA
v_call: TRBV15
clone_size: NA
cdr3_nt: TGTGCCACCAGCGACATGAGGGGTTACAATCAGCCCCAGCATTTT
cdr3_aa: CATSDMRGYNQPQHF

j_call: TRBJ2-7
d_call: NA
v_call: TRBV7-9
clone_size: NA
cdr3_nt: TGTGCCAGCAGCCCGCCGGGGTTGACCTACGAGCAGTACTTC
cdr3_aa: CASSPPGLTYEQYF

j_call: TRBJ1-1
d_call: NA
v_call: TRBV27
clone_size: NA
cdr3_nt: TGTGCCAGCAGTTTTTCCAGTCCGGGGGGGAACACTGAAGCTTTCTTT
cdr3_aa: CASSFSSPGGNTEAFF

j_call: TRBJ2-7
d_call: NA
v_call: TRBV4-1
clone_size: NA
cdr3_nt: TGCGCCAGCAGCCAACCCGACAGGTCCTACGAGCAGTACTTC
cdr3_aa: CASSQPDRSYEQYF

j_call: TRBJ2-3
d_call: NA
v_call: TRBV7-3
clone_size: NA
cdr3_nt: TGTGCCAGCAGCCCTTCAGGGGCAGATACGCAGTATTTT
cdr3_aa: CASSPSGADTQYF

j_call: TRBJ2-4
d_call: TRBD2
v_call: TRBV12-3/TRBV12-4
clone_size: NA
cdr3_nt: TGTGCCAGCAGTCCAGCCTATCTAGCGGGGGGAACCGAAAACATTCAGTACTTC
cdr3_aa: CASSPAYLAGGTENIQYF

j_call: TRBJ2-7
d_call: NA
v_call: TRBV18
clone_size: NA
cdr3_nt: TGTGCCAGCTCACCACCGGTGTTGAGCCACGAGCAGTACTTC
cdr3_aa: CASSPPVLSHEQYF

j_call: TRBJ2-7
d_call: TRBD1
v_call: TRBV5-1
clone_size: many
cdr3_nt: TGCGCCAGCATCAATGAGGGGGCTCCCGACGAGCAGTACTTC
cdr3_aa: CASINEGAPDEQYF

j_call: TRBJ2-3
d_call: NA
v_call: TRBV7-9
clone_size: NA
cdr3_nt: TGTGCCGGCAGCGCCCCCCGACTGGAGAGGTTCTCAGATACGCAGTATTTT
cdr3_aa: CAGSAPRLERFSDTQYF

j_call: TRBJ2-7
d_call: TRBD2
v_call: TRBV2
clone_size: few
cdr3_nt: TGTGCCAGCGGGGTAGCGGGGGCTGCTACCTACGAGCAGTACTTC
cdr3_aa: CASGVAGAATYEQYF

j_call: TRBJ2-2
d_call: NA
v_call: TRBV12-3/TRBV12-4
clone_size: NA
cdr3_nt: TGTGCCAGCAGTCCTCAACGGACAGTTTACACCGGGGAGCTGTTTTTT
cdr3_aa: CASSPQRTVYTGELFF

j_call: TRBJ2-5
d_call: TRBD2
v_call: TRBV20-1
clone_size: NA
cdr3_nt: TGCAGTGCTCGCAGATATGGGACTAGCGGACTTTCTTTCCAAGAGATCCAGTACTTC
cdr3_aa: CSARRYGTSGLSFQEIQYF

j_call: TRBJ1-1
d_call: NA
v_call: TRBV12-3/TRBV12-4
clone_size: few
cdr3_nt: TGTGCCAGCACCCTGGGGAACACTGAAGCTTTCTTT
cdr3_aa: CASTLGNTEAFF

j_call: TRBJ1-2
d_call: NA
v_call: TRBV7-9
clone_size: NA
cdr3_nt: TGTGCCAGCAGCTTCCAGGGCTCCGACTACACCTTC
cdr3_aa: CASSFQGSDYTF

j_call: TRBJ2-1
d_call: NA
v_call: TRBV11-2
clone_size: NA
cdr3_nt: TGTGCCAGCAGCTTAGAAGGGGTTCCCCACAATGAGCAGTTCTTC
cdr3_aa: CASSLEGVPHNEQFF

j_call: TRBJ1-2
d_call: NA
v_call: TRBV12-3/TRBV12-4
clone_size: NA
cdr3_nt: TGTGCCAGCAGTTTACGAGACAGGATTTACTATGGCTACACCTTC
cdr3_aa: CASSLRDRIYYGYTF

j_call: TRBJ2-1
d_call: TRBD1
v_call: TRBV7-2
clone_size: few
cdr3_nt: TGTGCCAGCAGCTTAGCATCGGCAGGGGGCTGGAATGAGCAGTTCTTC
cdr3_aa: CASSLASAGGWNEQFF

j_call: TRBJ2-7
d_call: NA
v_call: TRBV12-3/TRBV12-4
clone_size: NA
cdr3_nt: TGTGCCAGCAGTTTAATCGGCTCCTACGAGCAGTACTTC
cdr3_aa: CASSLIGSYEQYF

j_call: TRBJ2-7
d_call: TRBD2
v_call: TRBV14
clone_size: NA
cdr3_nt: TGTGCCAGCAGCCTTCTAGCGGGGGACGAGCAGTACTTC
cdr3_aa: CASSLLAGDEQYF

j_call: TRBJ2-7
d_call: NA
v_call: TRBV4-3
clone_size: NA
cdr3_nt: TGCGCCAGCAGCCAAGAAGTAAGGGTGGCGGCACTTTCCTACGAGCAGTACTTC
cdr3_aa: CASSQEVRVAALSYEQYF

j_call: TRBJ1-2
d_call: TRBD1
v_call: TRBV5-1
clone_size: many
cdr3_nt: TGCGCCAGCAGCTTGGGGACAGGGTACTATGGCTACACCTTC
cdr3_aa: CASSLGTGYYGYTF

j_call: TRBJ2-1
d_call: TRBD1
v_call: TRBV11-2
clone_size: NA
cdr3_nt: TGTGCCAGCAGCACAGGGCCGGGACAGGGAGGGAATGAGCAGTTCTTC
cdr3_aa: CASSTGPGQGGNEQFF

j_call: TRBJ2-5
d_call: NA
v_call: TRBV20-1
clone_size: NA
cdr3_nt: TGCAGTGCTAGTTACGGGGAGACCCAGTACTTC
cdr3_aa: CSASYGETQYF

j_call: TRBJ2-1
d_call: TRBD2
v_call: TRBV10-2
clone_size: few
cdr3_nt: TGCGCCAGCAGGGGGAGGGGCTCTGGTAATGAGCAGTTCTTC
cdr3_aa: CASRGRGSGNEQFF

j_call: TRBJ1-5
d_call: NA
v_call: TRBV10-3
clone_size: few
cdr3_nt: TGTGCCATCAGTGACCAGGGCCTTAGCAATCAGCCCCAGCATTTT
cdr3_aa: CAISDQGLSNQPQHF

j_call: TRBJ1-5
d_call: NA
v_call: TRBV12-3/TRBV12-4
clone_size: NA
cdr3_nt: TGTGCCAGCAGTTTCTCCGGCAATCAGCCCCAGCATTTT
cdr3_aa: CASSFSGNQPQHF

j_call: TRBJ1-1
d_call: TRBD1
v_call: TRBV12-3/TRBV12-4
clone_size: NA
cdr3_nt: TGTGCCAGCAGCAGTCTGCCGGGACAGTACAACACTGAAGCTTTCTTT
cdr3_aa: CASSSLPGQYNTEAFF

j_call: TRBJ1-2
d_call: TRBD1
v_call: TRBV29-1
clone_size: NA
cdr3_nt: TGCAGCGGCACAGGGGTGAACTATGGCTACACCTTC
cdr3_aa: CSGTGVNYGYTF

j_call: TRBJ2-1
d_call: TRBD2
v_call: TRBV12-3/TRBV12-4
clone_size: NA
cdr3_nt: TGTGCCAGCAGCCTCAATCCCGGACTAGCGGGGGATCAAGATGAGCAGTTCTTC
cdr3_aa: CASSLNPGLAGDQDEQFF

j_call: TRBJ2-2
d_call: NA
v_call: TRBV4-2
clone_size: NA
cdr3_nt: TGTGCCAGCAGCCAAGAAGGCCGAGAAAACACCGGGGAGCTGTTTTTT
cdr3_aa: CASSQEGRENTGELFF

j_call: TRBJ2-7
d_call: NA
v_call: TRBV6-1
clone_size: once
cdr3_nt: TGTGCCAGCAGGAACCGGGACACCTACTACGAGCAGTACTTC
cdr3_aa: CASRNRDTYYEQYF

j_call: TRBJ2-5
d_call: NA
v_call: TRBV12-3/TRBV12-4
clone_size: NA
cdr3_nt: TGTGCCAGCAGTTGGAACGCCCGGGAGACCCAGTACTTC
cdr3_aa: CASSWNARETQYF

j_call: TRBJ2-5
d_call: NA
v_call: TRBV6-1
clone_size: NA
cdr3_nt: TGTGCCAGCAGTCCTACGCAAGAGACCCAGTACTTC
cdr3_aa: CASSPTQETQYF

j_call: TRBJ2-7
d_call: NA
v_call: TRBV4-2
clone_size: NA
cdr3_nt: TGTGCCAGCAGCCAAGATGAGGGCTCCTACGAGCAGTACTTC
cdr3_aa: CASSQDEGSYEQYF

j_call: TRBJ1-1
d_call: NA
v_call: TRBV5-1
clone_size: NA
cdr3_nt: TGCGCCAGCAGCCCCATTGAAGACAACACTGAAGCTTTCTTT
cdr3_aa: CASSPIEDNTEAFF

j_call: TRBJ2-5
d_call: NA
v_call: TRBV24-1
clone_size: NA
cdr3_nt: TGTGCCACCAGTGATCCCGGCTACCAAGAGACCCAGTACTTC
cdr3_aa: CATSDPGYQETQYF

j_call: TRBJ1-6
d_call: NA
v_call: TRBV10-3
clone_size: NA
cdr3_nt: TGTGCCATCAGCCCGGGACACGGTTCACCCCTCCACTTT
cdr3_aa: CAISPGHGSPLHF

j_call: TRBJ2-7
d_call: NA
v_call: TRBV6-5
clone_size: few
cdr3_nt: TGTGCCAGCAGCCCGCGTTCCGCCCGCTACGAGCAGTACTTC
cdr3_aa: CASSPRSARYEQYF

j_call: TRBJ2-3
d_call: NA
v_call: TRBV20-1
clone_size: NA
cdr3_nt: TGCAGTGCTGGGGGGCTTACTTCTAGCACAGATACGCAGTATTTT
cdr3_aa: CSAGGLTSSTDTQYF

j_call: TRBJ1-2
d_call: TRBD1
v_call: TRBV5-1
clone_size: few
cdr3_nt: TGCGCCAGCAGCTCTCTTGGACAGGCGAACTATGGCTACACCTTC
cdr3_aa: CASSSLGQANYGYTF

j_call: TRBJ2-1
d_call: TRBD2
v_call: TRBV9
clone_size: NA
cdr3_nt: TGTGCCAGCAGCCCCGGGACTAGCCTCTACAATGAGCAGTTCTTC
cdr3_aa: CASSPGTSLYNEQFF

j_call: TRBJ2-5
d_call: NA
v_call: TRBV20-1
clone_size: many
cdr3_nt: TGCAGTGCTAATATTGCACAGTACCAAGAGACCCAGTACTTC
cdr3_aa: CSANIAQYQETQYF